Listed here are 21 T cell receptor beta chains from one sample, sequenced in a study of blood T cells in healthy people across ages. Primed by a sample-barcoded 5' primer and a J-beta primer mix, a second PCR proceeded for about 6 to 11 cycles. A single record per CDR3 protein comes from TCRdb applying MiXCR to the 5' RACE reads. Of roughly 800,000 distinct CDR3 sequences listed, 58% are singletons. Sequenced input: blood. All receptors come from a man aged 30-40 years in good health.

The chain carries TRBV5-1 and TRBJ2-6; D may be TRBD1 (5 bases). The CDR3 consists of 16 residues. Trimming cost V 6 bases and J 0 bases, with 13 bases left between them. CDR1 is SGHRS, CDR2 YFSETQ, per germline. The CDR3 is CASNTGDTSGANVLTF. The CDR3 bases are TGCGCCAGCAACACAGGAGACACCTCTGGGGCCAACGTCCTGACTTTC.

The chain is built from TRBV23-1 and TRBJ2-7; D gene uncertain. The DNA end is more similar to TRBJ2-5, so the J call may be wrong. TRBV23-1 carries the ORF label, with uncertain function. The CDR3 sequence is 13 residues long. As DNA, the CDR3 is TGCGCCAGCATCCGTTTCGTACCAGAGACCCAGTACTTC. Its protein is CASIRFVPETQYF.

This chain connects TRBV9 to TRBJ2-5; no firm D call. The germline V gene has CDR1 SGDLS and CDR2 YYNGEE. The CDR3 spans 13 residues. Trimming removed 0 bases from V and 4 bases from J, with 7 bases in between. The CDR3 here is CASSVEVAETQYF. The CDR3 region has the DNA TGTGCCAGCAGCGTAGAAGTAGCAGAGACCCAGTACTTC.

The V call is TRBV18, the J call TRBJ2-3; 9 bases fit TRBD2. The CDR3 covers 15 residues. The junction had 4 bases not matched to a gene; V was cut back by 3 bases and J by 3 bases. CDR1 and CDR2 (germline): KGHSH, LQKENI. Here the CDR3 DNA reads TGTGCCAGCTCACCTCTAGCGGGAACGACAGATACGCAGTATTTT. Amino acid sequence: CASSPLAGTTDTQYF.

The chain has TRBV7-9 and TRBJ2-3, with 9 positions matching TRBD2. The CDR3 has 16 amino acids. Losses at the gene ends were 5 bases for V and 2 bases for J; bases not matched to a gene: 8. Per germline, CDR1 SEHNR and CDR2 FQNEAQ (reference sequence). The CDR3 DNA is TGTGCCAGCAGCCATAGGCTAGCGGGAACCACAGATACGCAGTATTTT. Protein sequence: CASSHRLAGTTDTQYF.

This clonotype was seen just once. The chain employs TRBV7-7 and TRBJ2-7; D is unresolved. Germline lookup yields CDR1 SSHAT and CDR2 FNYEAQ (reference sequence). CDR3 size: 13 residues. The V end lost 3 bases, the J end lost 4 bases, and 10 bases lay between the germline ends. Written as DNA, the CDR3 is TGTGCCAGCAGCTTCGGACCCGAATACGAGCAGTACTTC. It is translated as CASSFGPEYEQYF.

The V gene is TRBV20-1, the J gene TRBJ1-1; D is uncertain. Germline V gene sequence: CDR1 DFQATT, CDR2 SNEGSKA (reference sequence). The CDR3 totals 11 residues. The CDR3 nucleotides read TGCATTGGACGGAAGAACACTGAAGCTTTCTTT. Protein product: CIGRKNTEAFF.

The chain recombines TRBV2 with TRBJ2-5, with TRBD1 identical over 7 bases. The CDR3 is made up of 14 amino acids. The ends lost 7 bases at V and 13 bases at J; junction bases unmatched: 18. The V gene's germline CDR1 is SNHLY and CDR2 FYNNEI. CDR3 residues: CASISGTDYSRLYF. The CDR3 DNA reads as TGTGCCAGCATCTCGGGGACAGATTATTCGCGTTTGTACTTC.

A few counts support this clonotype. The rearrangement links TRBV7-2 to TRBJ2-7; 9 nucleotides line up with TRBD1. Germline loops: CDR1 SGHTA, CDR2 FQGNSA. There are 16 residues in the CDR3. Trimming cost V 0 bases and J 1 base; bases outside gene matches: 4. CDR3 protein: CASSLAGGTGSYEQYF. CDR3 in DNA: TGTGCCAGCAGCTTAGCGGGGGGGACAGGGTCCTACGAGCAGTACTTC.

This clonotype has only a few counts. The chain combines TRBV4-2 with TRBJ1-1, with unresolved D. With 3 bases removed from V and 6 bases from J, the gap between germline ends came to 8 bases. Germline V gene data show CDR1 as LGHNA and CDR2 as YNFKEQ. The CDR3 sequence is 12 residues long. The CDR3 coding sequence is TGTGCCAGCAGCCAGAAGAGCGCTGAAGCTTTCTTT. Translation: CASSQKSAEAFF.

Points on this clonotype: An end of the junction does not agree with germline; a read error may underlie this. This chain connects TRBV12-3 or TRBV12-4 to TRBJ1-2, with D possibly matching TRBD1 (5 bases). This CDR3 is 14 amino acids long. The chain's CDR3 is CASNLGEVNYGYTF. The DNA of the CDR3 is TGTGCCAGCAATTTAGGGGAGGTGAACTATGGCTACACCTTC.

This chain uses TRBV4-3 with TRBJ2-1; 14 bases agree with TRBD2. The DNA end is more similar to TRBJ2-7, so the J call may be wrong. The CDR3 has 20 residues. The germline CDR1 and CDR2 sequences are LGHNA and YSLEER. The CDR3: CASSQKRLAGGITSYNEQYF. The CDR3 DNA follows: TGCGCCAGCAGCCAAAAAAGACTAGCGGGAGGGATAACCTCCTACAATGAGCAGTACTTC.

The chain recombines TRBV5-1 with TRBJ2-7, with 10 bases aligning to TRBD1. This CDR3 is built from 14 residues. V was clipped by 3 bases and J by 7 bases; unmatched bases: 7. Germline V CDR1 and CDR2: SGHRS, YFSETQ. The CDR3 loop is CASSSRQGAFEQYF. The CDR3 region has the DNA TGCGCCAGCAGCTCCCGACAGGGGGCGTTTGAGCAGTACTTC.

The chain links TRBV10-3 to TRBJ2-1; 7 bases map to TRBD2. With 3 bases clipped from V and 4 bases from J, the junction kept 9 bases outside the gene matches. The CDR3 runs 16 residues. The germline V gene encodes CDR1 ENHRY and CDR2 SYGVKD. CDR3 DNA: TGTGCCATCAGTGAATACCGGGACTATCAATACAATGAGCAGTTCTTC. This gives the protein CAISEYRDYQYNEQFF.

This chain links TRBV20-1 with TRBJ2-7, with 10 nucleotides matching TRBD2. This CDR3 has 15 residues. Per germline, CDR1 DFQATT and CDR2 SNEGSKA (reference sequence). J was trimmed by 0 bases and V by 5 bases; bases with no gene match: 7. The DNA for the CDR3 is TGCAGTGCTTATTCGACTAGCGGGCCCTCCTACGAGCAGTACTTC. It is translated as CSAYSTSGPSYEQYF.

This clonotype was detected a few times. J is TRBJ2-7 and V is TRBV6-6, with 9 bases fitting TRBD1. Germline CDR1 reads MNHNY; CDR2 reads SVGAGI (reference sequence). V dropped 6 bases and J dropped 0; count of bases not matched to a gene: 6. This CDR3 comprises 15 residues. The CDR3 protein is CASRSGTGNSYEQYF. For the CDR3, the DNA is TGTGCCAGCAGATCGGGGACAGGGAACTCCTACGAGCAGTACTTC.

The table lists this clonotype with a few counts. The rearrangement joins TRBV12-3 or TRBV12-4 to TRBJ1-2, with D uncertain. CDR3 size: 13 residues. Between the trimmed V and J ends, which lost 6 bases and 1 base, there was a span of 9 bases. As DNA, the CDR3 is TGTGCCAGCAGCAAATCCAATAACTATGGCTACACCTTC. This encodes CASSKSNNYGYTF.

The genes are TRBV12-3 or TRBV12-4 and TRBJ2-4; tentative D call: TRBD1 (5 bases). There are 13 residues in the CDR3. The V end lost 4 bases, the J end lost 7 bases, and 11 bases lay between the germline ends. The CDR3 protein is CASSWVRGNIQYF. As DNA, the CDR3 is TGTGCCAGCAGTTGGGTTAGGGGCAACATTCAGTACTTC.

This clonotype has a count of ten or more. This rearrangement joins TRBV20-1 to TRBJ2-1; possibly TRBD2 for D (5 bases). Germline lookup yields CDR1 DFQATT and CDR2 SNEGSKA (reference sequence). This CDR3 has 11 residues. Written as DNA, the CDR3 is TGCAGCGCTCGAAGAGGGAATGAGCAGTTCTTC. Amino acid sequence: CSARRGNEQFF.

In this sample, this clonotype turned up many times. Written as DNA, the CDR3 is TGTGCCAGCAAACTAGCGGGAGGGGTGAATGAGCAGTTCTTC. This encodes CASKLAGGVNEQFF. The chain is built from TRBV10-3 and TRBJ2-1; 13 bases match TRBD2. Germline V lookup: CDR1 ENHRY, CDR2 SYGVKD. This CDR3 region has 14 residues. J lost 7 bases, V lost 10 bases, and 7 bases had no gene match.

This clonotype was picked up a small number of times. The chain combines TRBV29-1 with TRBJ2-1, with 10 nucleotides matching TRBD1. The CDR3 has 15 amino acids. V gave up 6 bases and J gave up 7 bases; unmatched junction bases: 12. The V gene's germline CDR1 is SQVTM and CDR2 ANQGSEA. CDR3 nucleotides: TGCAGCGTCGCTAGGGACAGGGGAACACAGAATGAGCAGTTCTTC. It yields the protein CSVARDRGTQNEQFF.